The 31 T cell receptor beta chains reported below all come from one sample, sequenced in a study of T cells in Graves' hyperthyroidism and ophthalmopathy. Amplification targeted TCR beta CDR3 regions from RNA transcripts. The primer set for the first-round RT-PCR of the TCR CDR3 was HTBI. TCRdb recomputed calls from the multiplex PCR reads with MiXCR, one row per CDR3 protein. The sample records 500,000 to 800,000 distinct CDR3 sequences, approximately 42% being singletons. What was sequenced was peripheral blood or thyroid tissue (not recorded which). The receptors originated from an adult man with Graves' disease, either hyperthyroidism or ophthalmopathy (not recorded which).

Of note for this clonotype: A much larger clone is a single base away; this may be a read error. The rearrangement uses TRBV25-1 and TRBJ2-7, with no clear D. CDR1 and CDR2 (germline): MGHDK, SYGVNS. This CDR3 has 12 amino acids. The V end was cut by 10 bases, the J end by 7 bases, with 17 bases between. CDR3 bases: TGTGCCAACAGCTTAGATTCGGGTGAGCAGTACTTC. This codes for CANSLDSGEQYF.

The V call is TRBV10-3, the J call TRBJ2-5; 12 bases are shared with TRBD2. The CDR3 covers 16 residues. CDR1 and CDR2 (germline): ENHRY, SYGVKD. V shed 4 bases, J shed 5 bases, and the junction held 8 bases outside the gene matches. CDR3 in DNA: TGTGCCATCAGTGTGACTAGCGGGGGCGCCTTGGAGACCCAGTACTTC. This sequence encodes CAISVTSGGALETQYF.

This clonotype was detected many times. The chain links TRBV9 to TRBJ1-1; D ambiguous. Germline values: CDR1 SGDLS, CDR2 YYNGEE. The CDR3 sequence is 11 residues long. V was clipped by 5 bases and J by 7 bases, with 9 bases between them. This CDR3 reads CASRIRDEAFF. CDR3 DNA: TGTGCCAGCAGGATAAGGGATGAAGCTTTCTTT. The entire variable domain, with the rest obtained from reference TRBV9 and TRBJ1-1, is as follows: DSGVTQTPKHLITATGQRVTLRCSPRSGDLSVYWYQQSLDQGLQFLIQYYNGEERAKGNILERFSAQQFPDLHSELNLSSLELGDSALYFCASRIRDEAFFGQGTRLTVV.

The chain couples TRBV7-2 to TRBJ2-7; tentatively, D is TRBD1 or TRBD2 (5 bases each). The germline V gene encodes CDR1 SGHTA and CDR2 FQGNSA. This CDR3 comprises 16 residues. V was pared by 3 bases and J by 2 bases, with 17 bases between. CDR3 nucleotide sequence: TGTGCCAGCAGCTTTCTGTCCACGGGGCCGGCCTACGAGCAGTACTTC. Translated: CASSFLSTGPAYEQYF.

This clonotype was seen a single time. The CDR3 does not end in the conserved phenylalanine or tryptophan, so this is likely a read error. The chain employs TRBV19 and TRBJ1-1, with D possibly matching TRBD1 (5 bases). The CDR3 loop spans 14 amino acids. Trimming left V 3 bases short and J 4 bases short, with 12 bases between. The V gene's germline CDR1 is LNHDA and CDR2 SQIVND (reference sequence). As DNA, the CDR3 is TGTGCCAGTAGTATTTTTGGGACTGGCACTGAAGCTTTCCTT. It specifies CASSIFGTGTEAFL.

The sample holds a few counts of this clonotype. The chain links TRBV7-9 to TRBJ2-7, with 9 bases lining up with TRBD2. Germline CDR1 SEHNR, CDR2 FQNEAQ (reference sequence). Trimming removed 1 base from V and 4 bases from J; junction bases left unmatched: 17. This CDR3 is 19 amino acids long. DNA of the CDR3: TGTGCCAGCAGCTTAGACGCCCCGCGGAGCGGGGGGCCGTTTTACGAGCAGTACTTC. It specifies CASSLDAPRSGGPFYEQYF.

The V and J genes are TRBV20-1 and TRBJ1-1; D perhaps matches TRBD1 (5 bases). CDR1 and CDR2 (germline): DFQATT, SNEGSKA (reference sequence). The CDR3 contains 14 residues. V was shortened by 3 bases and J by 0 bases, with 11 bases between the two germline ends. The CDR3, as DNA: TGCAGTGCTAGTGAGGACACCTTGAACACTGAAGCTTTCTTT. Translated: CSASEDTLNTEAFF.

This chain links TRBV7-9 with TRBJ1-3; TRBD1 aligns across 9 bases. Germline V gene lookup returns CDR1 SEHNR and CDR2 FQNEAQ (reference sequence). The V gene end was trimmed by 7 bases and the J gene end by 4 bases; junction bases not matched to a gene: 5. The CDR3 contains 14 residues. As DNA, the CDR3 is TGTGCCAGCATCAGGACAGGGGTCGGAAACACCATATATTTT. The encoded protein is CASIRTGVGNTIYF.

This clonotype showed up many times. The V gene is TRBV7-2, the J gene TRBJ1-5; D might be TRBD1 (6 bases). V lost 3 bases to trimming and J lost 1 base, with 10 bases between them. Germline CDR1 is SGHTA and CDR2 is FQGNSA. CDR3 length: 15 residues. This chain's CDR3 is CASSFTGGSNQPQHF. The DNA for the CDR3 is TGTGCCAGCAGCTTTACTGGGGGCAGCAATCAGCCCCAGCATTTT.

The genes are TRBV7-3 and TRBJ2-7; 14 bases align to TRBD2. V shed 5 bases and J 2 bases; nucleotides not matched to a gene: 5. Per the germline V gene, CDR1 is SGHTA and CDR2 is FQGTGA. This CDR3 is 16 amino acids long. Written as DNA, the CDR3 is TGTGCCAGCAGCCAAAAGACTAGCGGGAGGGCCTACGAGCAGTACTTC. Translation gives CASSQKTSGRAYEQYF.

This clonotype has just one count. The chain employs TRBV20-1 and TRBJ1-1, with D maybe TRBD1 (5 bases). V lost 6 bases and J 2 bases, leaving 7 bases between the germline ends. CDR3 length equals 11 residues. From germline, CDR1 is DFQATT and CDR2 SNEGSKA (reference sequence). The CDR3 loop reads CSARDNTEAFF. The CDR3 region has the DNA TGCAGTGCCAGGGATAACACTGAAGCTTTCTTT.

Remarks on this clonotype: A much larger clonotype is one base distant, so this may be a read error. DNA for the CDR3: TGCGCCAGCAGTGATTCAAGGTACACTGAAGCTTTCTTT. It is translated as CASSDSRYTEAFF. The chain employs TRBV10-2 and TRBJ1-1; D uncertain. Germline-derived CDR1 and CDR2 are WSHSY and SAAADI. The V end lost 3 bases, the J end lost 3 bases, and 8 bases lay between the germline ends. The CDR3 runs 13 residues.

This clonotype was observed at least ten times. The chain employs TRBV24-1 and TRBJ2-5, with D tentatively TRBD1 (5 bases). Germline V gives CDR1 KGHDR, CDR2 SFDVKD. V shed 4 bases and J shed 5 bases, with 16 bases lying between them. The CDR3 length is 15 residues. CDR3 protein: CATSDPRLAGETQYF. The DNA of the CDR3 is TGTGCCACCAGTGACCCCCGCTTGGCAGGGGAGACCCAGTACTTC.

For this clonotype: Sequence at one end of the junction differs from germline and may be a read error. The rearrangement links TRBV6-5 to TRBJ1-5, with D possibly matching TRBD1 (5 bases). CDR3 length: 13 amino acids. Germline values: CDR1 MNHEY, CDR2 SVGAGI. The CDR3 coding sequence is TGTGTCAGCGTTGCCGGGGCCAATCAGCCTCAGCATTTT. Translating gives CVSVAGANQPQHF.

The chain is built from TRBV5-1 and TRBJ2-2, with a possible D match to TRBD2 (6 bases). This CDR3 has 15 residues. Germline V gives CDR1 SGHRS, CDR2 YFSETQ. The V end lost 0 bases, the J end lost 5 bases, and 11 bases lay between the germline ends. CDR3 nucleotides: TGCGCCAGCAGCTTGGCGGGAGTACAGACCGGGGAGCTGTTTTTT. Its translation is CASSLAGVQTGELFF.

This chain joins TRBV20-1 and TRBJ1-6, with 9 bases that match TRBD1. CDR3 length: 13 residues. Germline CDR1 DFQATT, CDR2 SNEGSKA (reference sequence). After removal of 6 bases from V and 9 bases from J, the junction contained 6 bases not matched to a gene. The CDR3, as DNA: TGCAGTGCCAACCCGGACAGGGGTTCACCCCTCCACTTT. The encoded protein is CSANPDRGSPLHF.

Here the CDR3 reads CASSIQSLAGWAGGYTF. CDR3 bases: TGTGCCAGTAGTATTCAGTCGCTAGCGGGATGGGCCGGGGGCTACACCTTC. This chain uses TRBV19 with TRBJ1-2; D not certain. Germline lookup yields CDR1 LNHDA and CDR2 SQIVND (reference sequence). This CDR3 has 17 residues. V lost 3 bases, J lost 8 bases, and 25 bases lay in between.

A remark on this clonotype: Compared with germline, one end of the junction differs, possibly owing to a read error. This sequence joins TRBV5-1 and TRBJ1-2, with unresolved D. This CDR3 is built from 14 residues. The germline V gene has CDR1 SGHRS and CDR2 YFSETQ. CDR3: CASSNELGNYGYIF. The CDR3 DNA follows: TGCGCCAGCAGCAACGAACTGGGGAACTATGGCTACATCTTC. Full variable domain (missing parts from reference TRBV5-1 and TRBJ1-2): KAGVTQTPRYLIKTRGQQVTLSCSPISGHRSVSWYQQTPGQGLQFLFEYFSETQRNKGNFPGRFSGRQFSNSRSEMNVSTLELGDSALYLCASSNELGNYGYIFGSGTRLTVV.

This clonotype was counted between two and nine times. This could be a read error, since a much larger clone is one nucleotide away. The CDR3 bases are TGTGCCAGCAGCCAAGAGGGACGGCCACCCCTCCACTTT. Protein sequence: CASSQEGRPPLHF. The chain has TRBV14 and TRBJ1-6; TRBD1 might be the D (5 bases). Deletions cut 0 bases from V and 11 bases from J, with 8 bases between. The germline CDR1 and CDR2 sequences are SGHDN and FVKESK. The CDR3 is made up of 13 amino acids.

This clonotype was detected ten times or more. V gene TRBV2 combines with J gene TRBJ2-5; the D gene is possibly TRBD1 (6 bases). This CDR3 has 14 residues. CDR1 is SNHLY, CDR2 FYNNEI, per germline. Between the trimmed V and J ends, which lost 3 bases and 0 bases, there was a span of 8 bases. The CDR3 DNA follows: TGTGCCAGCAGTGAGACAGGCCACCAAGAGACCCAGTACTTC. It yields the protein CASSETGHQETQYF.

The CDR3 here is CAGGGRGAEAFF. The CDR3 nucleotides are TGTGCCGGGGGGGGCAGGGGTGCTGAAGCTTTCTTT. This chain links TRBV12-3 or TRBV12-4 with TRBJ1-1; weak D call: TRBD1 (6 bases). V lost 11 bases and J lost 6, with 16 bases in between. The CDR3 totals 12 residues.

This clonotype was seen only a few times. The CDR3 sequence: CASRSLGVTEAFF. Written as DNA, the CDR3 is TGTGCCAGCAGGTCCCTTGGGGTCACTGAAGCTTTCTTT. The rearrangement joins TRBV12-3 or TRBV12-4 to TRBJ1-1; D remains ambiguous. V lost 6 bases to trimming and J lost 4 bases, with 12 bases between them. The CDR3 sequence is 13 residues long.

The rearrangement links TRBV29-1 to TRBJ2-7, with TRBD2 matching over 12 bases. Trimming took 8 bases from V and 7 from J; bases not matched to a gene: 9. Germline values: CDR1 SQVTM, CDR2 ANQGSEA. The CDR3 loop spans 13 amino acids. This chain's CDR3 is CSSWTSGTGEQYF. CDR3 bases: TGCAGCTCCTGGACTAGCGGGACGGGTGAGCAGTACTTC.

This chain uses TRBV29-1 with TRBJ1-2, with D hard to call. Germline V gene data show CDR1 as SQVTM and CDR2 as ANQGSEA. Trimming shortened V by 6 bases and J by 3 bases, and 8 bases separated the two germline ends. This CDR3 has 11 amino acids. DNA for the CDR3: TGCAGCGTAGGTTCTGACTATGGCTACACCTTC. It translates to CSVGSDYGYTF.

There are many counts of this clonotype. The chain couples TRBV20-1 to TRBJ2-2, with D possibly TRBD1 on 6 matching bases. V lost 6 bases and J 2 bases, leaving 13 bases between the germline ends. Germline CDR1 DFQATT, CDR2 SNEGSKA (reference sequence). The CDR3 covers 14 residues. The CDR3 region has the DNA TGCAGTGCAAGTCCGGGACACAACACCGGGGAGCTGTTTTTT. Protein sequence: CSASPGHNTGELFF.

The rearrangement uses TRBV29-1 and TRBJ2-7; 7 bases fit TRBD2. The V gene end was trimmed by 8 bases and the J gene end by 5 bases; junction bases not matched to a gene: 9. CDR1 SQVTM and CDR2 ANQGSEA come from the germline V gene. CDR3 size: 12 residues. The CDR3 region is CSLEWTSDEQYF. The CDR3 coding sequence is TGCAGCTTAGAGTGGACTAGTGACGAGCAGTACTTC.

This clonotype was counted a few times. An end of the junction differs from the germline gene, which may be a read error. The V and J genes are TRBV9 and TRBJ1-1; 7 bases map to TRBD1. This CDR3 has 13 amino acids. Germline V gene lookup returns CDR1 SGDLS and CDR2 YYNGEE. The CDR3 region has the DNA TGCGCCAGCAGCCACAGGGGTACGACTGAAGCTTTCTTT. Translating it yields CASSHRGTTEAFF.

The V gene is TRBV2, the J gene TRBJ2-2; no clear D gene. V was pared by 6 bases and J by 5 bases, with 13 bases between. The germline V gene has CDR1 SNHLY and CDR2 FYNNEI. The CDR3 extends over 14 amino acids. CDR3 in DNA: TGTGCCAGCAGCCAAGATATAGGAACCGGGGAGCTGTTTTTT. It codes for CASSQDIGTGELFF. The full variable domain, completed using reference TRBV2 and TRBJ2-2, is EPEVTQTPSHQVTQMGQEVILRCVPISNHLYFYWYRQILGQKVEFLVSFYNNEISEKSEIFDDQFSVERPDGSNFTLKIRSTKLEDSAMYFCASSQDIGTGELFFGEGSRLTVL.

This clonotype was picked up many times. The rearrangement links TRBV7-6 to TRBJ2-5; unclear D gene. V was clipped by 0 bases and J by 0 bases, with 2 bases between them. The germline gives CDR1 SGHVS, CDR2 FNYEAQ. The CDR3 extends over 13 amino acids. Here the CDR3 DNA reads TGTGCCAGCAGCTTAGCCAACCAAGAGACCCAGTACTTC. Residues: CASSLANQETQYF.

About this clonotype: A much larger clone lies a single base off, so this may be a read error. This chain's CDR3 is CSIEDSSSETQYF. The CDR3 DNA follows: TGCAGCATTGAAGATTCTAGCTCGGAGACCCAGTACTTC. This chain uses TRBV29-1 with TRBJ2-5; D might be TRBD2 (5 bases). In germline, CDR1 is SQVTM, CDR2 ANQGSEA. The CDR3 is 13 amino acids. Variable domain in full (rest from reference TRBV29-1 and TRBJ2-5): SAVISQKPSRDICQRGTSLTIQCQVDSQVTMMFWYRQQPGQSLTLIATANQGSEATYESGFVIDKFPISRPNLTFSTLTVSNMSPEDSSIYLCSIEDSSSETQYFGPGTRLLVL.

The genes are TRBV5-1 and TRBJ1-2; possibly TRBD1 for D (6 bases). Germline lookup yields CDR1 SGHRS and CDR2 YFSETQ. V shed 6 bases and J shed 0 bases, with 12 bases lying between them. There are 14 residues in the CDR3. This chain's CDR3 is CASTDRSANYGYTF. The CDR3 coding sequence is TGCGCCAGCACCGACAGGTCCGCTAACTATGGCTACACCTTC.